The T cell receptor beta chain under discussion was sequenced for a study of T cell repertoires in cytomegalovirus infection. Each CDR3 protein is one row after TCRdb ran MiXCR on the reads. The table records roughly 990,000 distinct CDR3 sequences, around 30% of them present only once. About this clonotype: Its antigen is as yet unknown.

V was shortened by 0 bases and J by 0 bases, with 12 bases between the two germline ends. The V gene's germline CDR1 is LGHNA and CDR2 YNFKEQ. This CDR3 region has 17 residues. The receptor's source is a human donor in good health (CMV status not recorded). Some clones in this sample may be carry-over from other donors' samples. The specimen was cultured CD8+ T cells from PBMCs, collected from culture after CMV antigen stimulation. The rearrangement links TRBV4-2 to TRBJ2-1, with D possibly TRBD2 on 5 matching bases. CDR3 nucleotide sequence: TGTGCCAGCAGCCAAGATGGAGAGGGATTCTCCTACAATGAGCAGTTCTTC. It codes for CASSQDGEGFSYNEQFF.